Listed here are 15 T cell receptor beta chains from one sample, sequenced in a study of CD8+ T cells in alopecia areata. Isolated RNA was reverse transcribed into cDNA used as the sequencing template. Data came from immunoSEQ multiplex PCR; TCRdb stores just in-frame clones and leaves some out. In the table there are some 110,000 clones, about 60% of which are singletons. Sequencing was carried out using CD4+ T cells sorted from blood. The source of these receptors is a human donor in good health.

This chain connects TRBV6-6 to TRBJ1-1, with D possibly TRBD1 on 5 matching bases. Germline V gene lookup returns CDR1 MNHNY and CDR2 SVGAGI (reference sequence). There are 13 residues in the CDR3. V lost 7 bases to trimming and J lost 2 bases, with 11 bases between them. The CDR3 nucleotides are TGTGCCAGCACCTGGCAGGGAAACACTGAAGCTTTCTTT. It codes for CASTWQGNTEAFF.

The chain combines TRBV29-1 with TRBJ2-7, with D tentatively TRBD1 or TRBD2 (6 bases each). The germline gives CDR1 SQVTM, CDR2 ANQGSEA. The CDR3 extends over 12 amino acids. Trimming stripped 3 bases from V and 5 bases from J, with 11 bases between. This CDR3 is CSVDRGGDEQYF. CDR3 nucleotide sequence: TGCAGCGTTGACAGGGGAGGCGACGAGCAGTACTTC.

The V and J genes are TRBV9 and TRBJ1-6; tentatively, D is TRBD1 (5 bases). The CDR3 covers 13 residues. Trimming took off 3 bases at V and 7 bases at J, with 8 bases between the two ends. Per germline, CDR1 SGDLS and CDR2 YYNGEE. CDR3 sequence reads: CASSAAGNSPLHF. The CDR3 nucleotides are TGTGCCAGCAGCGCCGCAGGGAATTCACCCCTCCACTTT.

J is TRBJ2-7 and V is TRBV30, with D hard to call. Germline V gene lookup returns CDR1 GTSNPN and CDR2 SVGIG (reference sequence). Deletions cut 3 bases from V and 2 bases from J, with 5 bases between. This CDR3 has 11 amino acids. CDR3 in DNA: TGTGCCTGGAGGGCAGCCTACGAGCAGTACTTC. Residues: CAWRAAYEQYF.

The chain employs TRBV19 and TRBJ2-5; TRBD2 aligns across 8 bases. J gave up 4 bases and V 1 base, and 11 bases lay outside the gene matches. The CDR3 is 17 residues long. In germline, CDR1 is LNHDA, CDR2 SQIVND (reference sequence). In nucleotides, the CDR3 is TGTGCCAGTAGTATAGGCGTGGGTAGCGGGGCGAGAGAGACCCAGTACTTC. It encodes CASSIGVGSGARETQYF.

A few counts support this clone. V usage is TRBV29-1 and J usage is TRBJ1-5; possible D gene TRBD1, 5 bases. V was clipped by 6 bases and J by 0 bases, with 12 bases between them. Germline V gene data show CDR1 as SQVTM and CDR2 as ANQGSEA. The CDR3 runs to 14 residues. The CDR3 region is CSVGDGISNQPQHF. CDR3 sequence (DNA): TGCAGCGTCGGGGACGGAATTAGCAATCAGCCCCAGCATTTT.

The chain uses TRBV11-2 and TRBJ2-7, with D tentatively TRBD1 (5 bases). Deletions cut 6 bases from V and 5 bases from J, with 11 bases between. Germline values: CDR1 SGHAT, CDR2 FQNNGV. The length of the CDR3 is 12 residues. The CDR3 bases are TGTGCCAGCAGAACAATAGGGGACGAGCAGTACTTC. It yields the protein CASRTIGDEQYF. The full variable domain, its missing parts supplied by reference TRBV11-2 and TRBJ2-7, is EAGVAQSPRYKIIEKRQSVAFWCNPISGHATLYWYQQILGQGPKLLIQFQNNGVVDDSQLPKDRFSAERLKGVDSTLKIQPAKLEDSAVYLCASRTIGDEQYFGPGTRLTVT.

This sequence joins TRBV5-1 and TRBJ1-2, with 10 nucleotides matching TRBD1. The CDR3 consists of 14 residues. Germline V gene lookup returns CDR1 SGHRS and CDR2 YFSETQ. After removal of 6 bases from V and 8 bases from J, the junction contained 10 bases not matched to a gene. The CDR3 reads CASTKTTGGEGYTF. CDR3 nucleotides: TGCGCCAGCACCAAAACGACAGGGGGCGAAGGCTACACCTTC.

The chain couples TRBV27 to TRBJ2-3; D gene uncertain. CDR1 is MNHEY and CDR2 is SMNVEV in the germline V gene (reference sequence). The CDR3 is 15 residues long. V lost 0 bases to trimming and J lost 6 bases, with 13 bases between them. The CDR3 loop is CASSLSRQTTDTQYF. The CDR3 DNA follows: TGTGCCAGCAGTTTATCGCGGCAGACCACTGATACGCAGTATTTT.

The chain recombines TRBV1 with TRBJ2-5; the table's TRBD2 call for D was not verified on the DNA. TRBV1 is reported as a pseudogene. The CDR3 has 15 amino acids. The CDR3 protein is CTSSRLAGGPETQYF. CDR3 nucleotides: TGCACCAGCAGCCGGCTAGCGGGGGGGCCGGAGACCCAGTACTTC.

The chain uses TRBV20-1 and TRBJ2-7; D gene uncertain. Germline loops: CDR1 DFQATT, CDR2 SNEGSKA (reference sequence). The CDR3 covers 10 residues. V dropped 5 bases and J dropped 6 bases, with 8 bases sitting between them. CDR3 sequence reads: CSARLSEQYF. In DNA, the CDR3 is TGCAGTGCTCGCCTCTCCGAGCAGTACTTC.

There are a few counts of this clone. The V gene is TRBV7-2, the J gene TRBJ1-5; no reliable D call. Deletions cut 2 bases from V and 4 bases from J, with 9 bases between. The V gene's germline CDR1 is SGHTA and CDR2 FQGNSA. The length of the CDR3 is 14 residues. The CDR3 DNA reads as TGTGCCAGCAGCTTAAGCCAGCTTAATCAGCCCCAGCATTTT. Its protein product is CASSLSQLNQPQHF.

CDR3 coding DNA: TGTGCCAGCAGGGAATCAGGGAATGGCCCCTACGAGCAGTACTTC. Its translation: CASRESGNGPYEQYF. The chain joins TRBV6-5 to TRBJ2-7; tentatively, D is TRBD1 (5 bases). CDR1 MNHEY and CDR2 SVGAGI come from the germline V gene. This CDR3 spans 15 amino acids. The ends were cut back, 6 bases at V and 2 bases at J, with 17 bases in the middle.

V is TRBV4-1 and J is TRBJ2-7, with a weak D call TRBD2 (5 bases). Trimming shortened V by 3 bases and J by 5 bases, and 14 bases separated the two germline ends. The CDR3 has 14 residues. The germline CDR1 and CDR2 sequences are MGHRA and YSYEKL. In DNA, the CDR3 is TGCGCCAGCAGCCAGATCGAGGGCAGACACGAGCAGTACTTC. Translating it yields CASSQIEGRHEQYF.

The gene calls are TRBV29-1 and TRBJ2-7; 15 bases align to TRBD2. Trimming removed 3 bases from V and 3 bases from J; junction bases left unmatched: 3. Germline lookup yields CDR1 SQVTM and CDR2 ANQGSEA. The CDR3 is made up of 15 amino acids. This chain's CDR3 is CSVEGTSGGNYEQYF. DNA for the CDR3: TGCAGCGTTGAGGGGACTAGCGGGGGGAACTACGAGCAGTACTTC.